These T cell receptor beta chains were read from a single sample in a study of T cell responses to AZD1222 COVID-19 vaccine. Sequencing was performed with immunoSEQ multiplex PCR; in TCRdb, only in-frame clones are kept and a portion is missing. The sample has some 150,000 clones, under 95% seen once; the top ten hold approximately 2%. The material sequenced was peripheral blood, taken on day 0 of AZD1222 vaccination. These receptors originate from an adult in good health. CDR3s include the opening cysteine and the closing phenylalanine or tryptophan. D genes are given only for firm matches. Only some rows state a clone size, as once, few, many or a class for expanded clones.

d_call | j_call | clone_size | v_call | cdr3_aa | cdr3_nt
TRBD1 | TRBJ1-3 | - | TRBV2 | CASSEARQGSTIYF | TGTGCCAGCAGTGAAGCTAGACAGGGTAGCACCATATATTTT
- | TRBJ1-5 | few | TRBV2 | CASSENGGAKPQHF | TGTGCCAGCAGTGAAAACGGGGGCGCAAAGCCCCAGCATTTT
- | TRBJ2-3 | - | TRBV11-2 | CASSLVGGTDTQYF | TGTGCCAGCAGCTTAGTAGGAGGGACAGATACGCAGTATTTT
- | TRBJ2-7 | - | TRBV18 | CASSPGLGEEQYF | TGTGCCAGCTCACCAGGCTTGGGGGAGGAGCAGTACTTC
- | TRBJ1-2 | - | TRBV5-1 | CASSLQETYGYTF | TGCGCCAGCAGCTTACAGGAAACCTATGGCTACACCTTC
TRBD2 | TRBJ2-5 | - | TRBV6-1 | CASSGRLAGVRYQETQYF | TGTGCCAGCAGTGGAAGACTAGCGGGGGTCAGGTACCAAGAGACCCAGTACTTC
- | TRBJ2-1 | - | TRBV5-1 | CASSLEATVYNEQFF | TGCGCCAGCAGCTTGGAGGCGACAGTCTACAATGAGCAGTTCTTC
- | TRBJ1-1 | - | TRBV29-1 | CSVRQDRNTEAFF | TGCAGCGTACGACAGGATCGGAACACTGAAGCTTTCTTT
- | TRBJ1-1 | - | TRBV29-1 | CSVPRSGTEAFF | TGCAGCGTCCCCCGTTCGGGGACTGAAGCTTTCTTT
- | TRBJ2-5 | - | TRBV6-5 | CASSYSRQPETQYF | TGTGCCAGCAGTTACTCGAGACAGCCTGAGACCCAGTACTTC
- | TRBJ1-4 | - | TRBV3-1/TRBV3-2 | CASSRNENEKLFF | TGTGCCAGCAGCCGCAATGAGAATGAAAAACTGTTTTTT
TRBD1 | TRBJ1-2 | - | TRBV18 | CASSPRQGLNYGYTF | TGTGCCAGCTCACCGCGACAGGGGTTAAACTATGGCTACACCTTC
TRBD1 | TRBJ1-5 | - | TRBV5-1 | CASSLRQGDQPQHF | TGCGCCAGCAGCTTAAGACAGGGGGATCAGCCCCAGCATTTT
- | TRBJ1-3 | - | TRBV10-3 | CAISEALGRSGSGNTIYF | TGTGCCATCAGTGAGGCCCTGGGCCGCTCAGGCTCTGGAAACACCATATATTTT
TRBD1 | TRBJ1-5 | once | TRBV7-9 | CATGEQGANQPQHF | TGTGCCACTGGGGAACAGGGGGCTAATCAGCCCCAGCATTTT
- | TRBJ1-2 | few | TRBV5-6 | CASSRKDRGASYGYTF | TGTGCCAGCAGCCGCAAAGATCGGGGGGCTTCCTATGGCTACACCTTC